Here is one TCR beta chain with its context. The entry originates in a study of shared clonotypes between healthy human individuals. The CDR3 loop spans 16 amino acids. The V and J ends lost 3 bases and 1 base respectively, with 13 bases between them. CDR1 is SNHLY and CDR2 is FYNNEI in the germline V gene. Here immunoSEQ multiplex PCR was the method, and the copy in TCRdb shows in-frame clones only, minus some. The sample includes about 1 million clones, about 75% seen only once; the top ten take 1.4% to 1.5%. The sample taken for sequencing was memory CD4+ T cells sorted from blood. Subset specified: CD45RA-negative fraction. This chain joins TRBV2 and TRBJ1-5, with D possibly TRBD1 on 6 matching bases. The sequence came from a man younger than 35 in good health. The CDR3 protein is CASSDEGGLSNQPQHF. The CDR3 DNA sequence: TGTGCCAGCAGTGATGAGGGGGGCCTGAGCAATCAGCCCCAGCATTTT.